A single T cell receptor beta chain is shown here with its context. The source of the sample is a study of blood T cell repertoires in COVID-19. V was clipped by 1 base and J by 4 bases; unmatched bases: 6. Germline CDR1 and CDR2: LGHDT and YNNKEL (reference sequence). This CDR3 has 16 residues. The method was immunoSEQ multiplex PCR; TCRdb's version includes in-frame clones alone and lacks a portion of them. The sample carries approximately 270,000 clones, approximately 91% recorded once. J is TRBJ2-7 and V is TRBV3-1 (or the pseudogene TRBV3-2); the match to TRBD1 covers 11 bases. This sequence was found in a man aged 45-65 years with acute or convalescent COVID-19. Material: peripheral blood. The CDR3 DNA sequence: TGTGCCAGCAGCCAAGGCCCCGGACAGGGGGCGTACGAGCAGTACTTC. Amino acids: CASSQGPGQGAYEQYF.